The 22 T cell receptor beta chains in this list originate from one sample, sequenced in a study of T-cell reconstitution after alpha-beta-depleted transplantation in children. Unique molecular identifiers featured in how the TCRbeta library was prepared. TCRdb ran MiXCR on the PCR reads and lists one entry per CDR3 protein. The sample has a few hundred thousand distinct CDR3 sequences, roughly 9% seen once. The sample consisted of PBMCs from the stem cell graft donor, taken from the stem cell graft. These TCRs come from a human donor who donated a stem cell graft to a child with acute lymphoblastic leukemia.

The rearrangement uses TRBV4-2 and TRBJ2-5, with D hard to call. The CDR3 length is 14 residues. V was shortened by 0 bases and J by 4 bases, with 9 bases between the two germline ends. Germline V lookup: CDR1 LGHNA, CDR2 YNFKEQ. In nucleotides, the CDR3 is TGTGCCAGCAGCCAAGATCCGCTGGGAGAGACCCAGTACTTC. Translating gives CASSQDPLGETQYF.

The V gene is TRBV3-1, the J gene TRBJ1-1; 7 nucleotides line up with TRBD1. CDR1 LGHDT and CDR2 YNNKEL come from the germline V gene (reference sequence). Trimming took 0 bases from V and 3 from J; bases not matched to a gene: 13. This CDR3 spans 18 amino acids. The CDR3 DNA sequence: TGTGCCAGCAGCCAAGAGTATAAGATACAGGGGTTTCACACTGAAGCTTTCTTT. Its translation is CASSQEYKIQGFHTEAFF.

The CDR3 reads CSARLTGTGNHNEQFF. The CDR3 nucleotides are TGCAGTGCTAGGTTGACCGGGACAGGGAACCACAATGAGCAGTTCTTC. The V gene is TRBV20-1, the J gene TRBJ2-1, with TRBD1 identical over 9 bases. This CDR3 has 16 amino acids. The V gene end was trimmed by 3 bases and the J gene end by 5 bases; junction bases not matched to a gene: 11. CDR1 DFQATT and CDR2 SNEGSKA come from the germline V gene (reference sequence).

This clonotype has at least ten counts. J is TRBJ1-6 and V is TRBV10-3; D is perhaps TRBD1 (5 bases). V was cut by 0 bases and J by 5 bases, with 11 bases left in between. The CDR3 length is 16 residues. Germline V gene sequence: CDR1 ENHRY, CDR2 SYGVKD. The DNA for the CDR3 is TGTGCCATCAGTGAGTCAGGTGGGGGTAATAATTCACCCCTCCACTTT. It is translated as CAISESGGGNNSPLHF.

V and J are TRBV6-5 and TRBJ2-5; 8 nucleotides match TRBD2. V shed 2 bases, J shed 5 bases, and the junction held 4 bases outside the gene matches. This CDR3 region has 14 residues. Germline CDR1 MNHEY, CDR2 SVGAGI. This chain's CDR3 is CASSYSGGGETQYF. For the CDR3, the DNA is TGTGCCAGCAGTTACAGCGGGGGTGGGGAGACCCAGTACTTC.

The V call is TRBV5-1, the J call TRBJ2-1; 7 bases align to TRBD2. Germline values: CDR1 SGHRS, CDR2 YFSETQ. The J segment lost 4 bases and the V segment lost 0 bases, leaving 4 bases of the junction unmatched. The CDR3 loop spans 15 amino acids. The CDR3 DNA sequence: TGCGCCAGCAGCTTGGTCGGCGGGGGTTACAATGAGCAGTTCTTC. It yields the protein CASSLVGGGYNEQFF.

In this sample, this clonotype turned up a few times. The J gene is TRBJ2-3, the V gene TRBV29-1; D might be TRBD1 or TRBD2, each matching 6 bases. The CDR3 loop spans 19 amino acids. The V gene lost 1 base and the J gene lost 1 base, with 24 bases spanning the gap. From germline, CDR1 is SQVTM and CDR2 ANQGSEA. CDR3 nucleotide sequence: TGCAGCGTTGAAGGGGTCAACGGGGGCATGGGGGATGGCACAGATACGCAGTATTTT. Translated, it gives CSVEGVNGGMGDGTDTQYF.

This clonotype was found many times. V and J are TRBV12-3 or TRBV12-4 and TRBJ2-3; D remains unclear. This CDR3 contains 14 residues. Trimming took off 3 bases at V and 4 bases at J, with 11 bases between the two ends. DNA of the CDR3: TGTGCCAGCAGTTTGAGGAGAGGCGCAGATACGCAGTATTTT. It encodes CASSLRRGADTQYF.

At least ten counts were recorded for this clonotype. This chain uses TRBV5-6 with TRBJ2-2; 8 bases fit TRBD2. The V segment lost 5 bases and the J segment 2 bases; nucleotides outside the gene matches: 14. The CDR3 is 18 amino acids. Germline CDR1 and CDR2: SGHDT and YYEEEE. CDR3 sequence reads: CASSGGSGLAPNTGELFF. The CDR3, as DNA: TGTGCCAGCAGTGGGGGGAGTGGACTAGCCCCAAACACCGGGGAGCTGTTTTTT.

The chain uses TRBV3-1 and TRBJ1-2, with TRBD1 as a possible D gene (5 bases). V was trimmed by 1 base and J by 4 bases, leaving 10 bases between them. The length of the CDR3 is 14 residues. The V gene's germline CDR1 is LGHDT and CDR2 YNNKEL (reference sequence). The CDR3 nucleotides read TGTGCCAGCAGCCAAGTAGCAGGGCCCTATGGCTACACCTTC. Its protein product is CASSQVAGPYGYTF.

This clonotype was seen repeatedly, ten times or more. The chain recombines TRBV3-1 with TRBJ1-2, with TRBD1 as a possible D gene (6 bases). Trimming shortened V by 4 bases and J by 2 bases, and 8 bases separated the two germline ends. Germline loops: CDR1 LGHDT, CDR2 YNNKEL (reference sequence). The CDR3 loop spans 13 amino acids. The DNA for the CDR3 is TGTGCCAGCAGCCCCAGGGGAAACTATGGCTACACCTTC. This translates into CASSPRGNYGYTF.

This clonotype was counted at least ten times. The chain employs TRBV11-2 and TRBJ1-6; D is unclear. With 2 bases removed from V and 15 bases from J, the gap between germline ends came to 17 bases. The CDR3 runs to 14 residues. The germline CDR1 and CDR2 sequences are SGHAT and FQNNGV. CDR3 amino acids: CASSLKAGSSGLHF. The CDR3, as DNA: TGTGCCAGCAGCTTAAAGGCGGGGTCCTCGGGCCTCCACTTT. Combining the CDR3 with reference TRBV11-2 and TRBJ1-6 gives the whole variable domain EAGVAQSPRYKIIEKRQSVAFWCNPISGHATLYWYQQILGQGPKLLIQFQNNGVVDDSQLPKDRFSAERLKGVDSTLKIQPAKLEDSAVYLCASSLKAGSSGLHFGNGTRLTVT.

There are many counts of this clonotype. This chain connects TRBV29-1 to TRBJ1-3, with unresolved D. The CDR3 covers 13 residues. V was cut by 1 base and J by 4 bases, with 8 bases left in between. From germline, CDR1 is SQVTM and CDR2 ANQGSEA. The CDR3 sequence is CSVEVAGGNTIYF. The DNA for the CDR3 is TGCAGCGTTGAAGTTGCGGGCGGAAACACCATATATTTT.

This clonotype has more than one count but fewer than ten. The gene calls are TRBV18 and TRBJ1-1; TRBD1 might be the D (5 bases). The CDR3 extends over 15 amino acids. Germline V lookup: CDR1 KGHSH, CDR2 LQKENI. V lost 2 bases and J lost 3, with 13 bases in between. The CDR3: CASSPFLRGDTEAFF. As DNA, the CDR3 is TGTGCCAGCTCACCATTTCTACGGGGGGACACTGAAGCTTTCTTT.

The J gene is TRBJ2-7, the V gene TRBV10-2; D might be TRBD2 (6 bases). Per germline, CDR1 WSHSY and CDR2 SAAADI. The CDR3 consists of 12 residues. The ends were cut back, 9 bases at V and 7 bases at J, with 16 bases in the middle. The CDR3 DNA reads TGCGCCAGTATGACAGACGGAGGGGAGCAGTACTTC. Encoded protein: CASMTDGGEQYF.

V gene TRBV5-1 combines with J gene TRBJ2-3, with TRBD1 as a possible D gene (6 bases). The CDR3 loop spans 14 amino acids. The V end was cut by 4 bases, the J end by 2 bases, with 11 bases between. Germline V gene lookup returns CDR1 SGHRS and CDR2 YFSETQ. CDR3 coding DNA: TGCGCCAGCAGCACCCGGGACAACACAGATACGCAGTATTTT. Protein sequence: CASSTRDNTDTQYF.

This clonotype was detected only a few times. The chain recombines TRBV6-1 with TRBJ1-1; TRBD1 matches at 9 bases. Losses at the gene ends were 7 bases for V and 1 base for J; bases not matched to a gene: 10. Germline V CDR1 and CDR2: MNHNS, SASEGT. The length of the CDR3 is 16 residues. CDR3 region: CASITGQGLKNTEAFF. In DNA form, the CDR3 reads TGTGCCAGCATAACGGGACAGGGTCTTAAGAACACTGAAGCTTTCTTT.

Ten or more counts support this clonotype. This sequence joins TRBV9 and TRBJ2-4; TRBD1 is a possible D gene (5 bases). The CDR3 spans 14 residues. With 4 bases removed from V and 3 bases from J, the gap between germline ends came to 11 bases. Germline V lookup: CDR1 SGDLS, CDR2 YYNGEE. The CDR3 protein is CASSPDRFKNIQYF. The CDR3, as DNA: TGTGCCAGCAGCCCAGACAGATTCAAAAACATTCAGTACTTC.

V usage is TRBV25-1 and J usage is TRBJ1-6; D gene unclear. The CDR3 is made up of 13 amino acids. The germline V gene encodes CDR1 MGHDK and CDR2 SYGVNS. V was pared by 6 bases and J by 10 bases, with 13 bases between. CDR3 bases: TGTGCCAGCAGGAACATAGTACAATCACCCCTCCACTTT. Protein: CASRNIVQSPLHF.

This clonotype came up many times. The gene calls are TRBV27 and TRBJ2-3; no firm D call. Germline V gives CDR1 MNHEY, CDR2 SMNVEV (reference sequence). Trimming left V 0 bases short and J 10 bases short, with 11 bases between. This CDR3 contains 13 residues. The CDR3 nucleotides are TGTGCCAGCAGTTTATCGCGGAGCCCCGCGCAGTATTTT. The encoded protein is CASSLSRSPAQYF.

In its sample, this clonotype was seen many times. The chain uses TRBV20-1 and TRBJ1-3; weak D call: TRBD1 (6 bases). The CDR3 is 18 amino acids. The germline V and J ends were trimmed by 3 bases and 0 bases, with 21 bases remaining between them. The germline V gene encodes CDR1 DFQATT and CDR2 SNEGSKA (reference sequence). The CDR3 loop is CSARKQGRPGYSGNTIYF. The CDR3, as DNA: TGCAGTGCTAGGAAACAGGGCCGCCCTGGATACTCTGGAAACACCATATATTTT.

The chain is built from TRBV7-6 and TRBJ2-3, with 11 bases matching TRBD2. This CDR3 spans 16 amino acids. The V segment lost 5 bases and the J segment 4 bases; nucleotides outside the gene matches: 8. The germline CDR1 and CDR2 sequences are SGHVS and FNYEAQ. For the CDR3, the DNA is TGTGCCAGCAGCCCTAGCGGGGGGCCTGAGGCAGATACGCAGTATTTT. Amino acids: CASSPSGGPEADTQYF.